This T cell receptor (beta chain) is drawn from a study of T cell responses to AZD1222 COVID-19 vaccine. General observations from the study: Repertoires in all cases were sampled only once the peak T cell response had passed. Variant regions that are unmutated are reportedly the target of nearly half of spike-specific TCRs. Spike-specific TCR breadth and depth were elevated following two AZD1222 doses. It should be noted that donors were predominantly white British and more often female, and clonal diversity was possibly underestimated.

This CDR3 region has 14 residues. Per germline, CDR1 SGHTA and CDR2 FQGNSA. V lost 1 base and J lost 5, with 9 bases in between. Profiled with immunoSEQ multiplex PCR; TCRdb holds only in-frame clones, not every one. The table has about 150,000 clones, approximately 85% seen once. Points on this clone: Antigen unknown.

The chain employs TRBV7-2 and TRBJ2-1; D is uncertain. The sequence derives from an adult who received the MenACWY meningococcal vaccine as a control. Sequenced here: peripheral blood, sampled 28 days after the second dose of the MenACWY control vaccine. CDR3 sequence: CASSLGVRNNEQFF. The CDR3 bases are TGTGCCAGCAGCTTAGGGGTCCGAAACAATGAGCAGTTCTTC.